This is a list of T cell receptor beta chains from one sample in a study of vaccination and CD4 T cells after COVID-19. Each CDR3 protein gets one entry after TCRdb re-called the PCR reads with MiXCR. This repertoire shows about 14,000 distinct CDR3 sequences, 25% to 30% found once; its top ten account for less than 25%. These receptors have no known antigen. Sequencing was performed on cultured CD4+ T cells from blood. The receptors originated from a human donor with COVID-19. CDR3s include the opening cysteine and the closing phenylalanine or tryptophan. The order of the fields is V gene, J gene, D gene, clone size, CDR3 protein, CDR3 DNA. A D gene is named only where the DNA matches it firmly. Clone size is given for some rows only: seen once, a few or many times, or a class if the clone is expanded.

v_call: TRBV7-9; j_call: TRBJ1-2; d_call: .; clone_size: .; cdr3_aa: CASSLATNPGNGYTF; cdr3_nt: TGTGCCAGCAGCTTGGCCACCAACCCGGGGAATGGCTACACCTTC
v_call: TRBV28; j_call: TRBJ2-7; d_call: .; clone_size: .; cdr3_aa: CASRQTAYEQYF; cdr3_nt: TGTGCCAGCAGACAGACTGCCTACGAGCAGTACTTC
v_call: TRBV6-1; j_call: TRBJ2-1; d_call: .; clone_size: large; cdr3_aa: CASSRLVPRQDNEQFF; cdr3_nt: TGTGCCAGCAGTAGACTAGTCCCACGGCAAGATAATGAGCAGTTCTTC
v_call: TRBV28; j_call: TRBJ1-3; d_call: .; clone_size: few; cdr3_aa: CASSEWGGGNTIYF; cdr3_nt: TGTGCCAGCAGTGAGTGGGGTGGTGGAAACACCATATATTTT
v_call: TRBV20-1; j_call: TRBJ1-3; d_call: .; clone_size: few; cdr3_aa: CSATQLDYSGNTIYF; cdr3_nt: TGCAGTGCTACACAACTCGACTACTCTGGAAACACCATATATTTT
v_call: TRBV2; j_call: TRBJ1-4; d_call: .; clone_size: .; cdr3_aa: CASINTPGVNEKLFF; cdr3_nt: TGTGCCAGCATTAATACTCCAGGGGTAAATGAAAAACTGTTTTTT
v_call: TRBV11-3; j_call: TRBJ2-2; d_call: .; clone_size: .; cdr3_aa: CASSLVVGELFF; cdr3_nt: TGTGCCAGCAGCTTAGTAGTCGGGGAGCTGTTTTTT
v_call: TRBV10-1; j_call: TRBJ2-4; d_call: .; clone_size: few; cdr3_aa: CASSELEVLAKNIQYF; cdr3_nt: TGCGCCAGCAGTGAGTTGGAGGTACTAGCCAAAAACATTCAGTACTTC
v_call: TRBV6-1; j_call: TRBJ2-5; d_call: TRBD1; clone_size: few; cdr3_aa: CASNTQGAGETQYF; cdr3_nt: TGTGCCAGCAACACACAGGGGGCCGGAGAGACCCAGTACTTC
v_call: TRBV10-3; j_call: TRBJ1-5; d_call: .; clone_size: .; cdr3_aa: CAISDKDSNQPQHF; cdr3_nt: TGTGCCATCAGTGACAAGGATAGCAATCAGCCCCAGCATTTT
v_call: TRBV20-1; j_call: TRBJ2-3; d_call: TRBD1; clone_size: .; cdr3_aa: CSAREQGPPTDTQYF; cdr3_nt: TGCAGTGCTAGGGAACAGGGGCCCCCCACAGATACGCAGTATTTT
v_call: TRBV10-3; j_call: TRBJ2-7; d_call: TRBD1; clone_size: .; cdr3_aa: CAISGTGGVYEQYF; cdr3_nt: TGTGCCATCAGCGGGACAGGGGGTGTCTACGAGCAGTACTTC
v_call: TRBV28; j_call: TRBJ1-2; d_call: TRBD1; clone_size: few; cdr3_aa: CASSLWGQGFNYGYTF; cdr3_nt: TGTGCCAGCAGTTTATGGGGACAGGGGTTCAACTATGGCTACACCTTC
v_call: TRBV6-1; j_call: TRBJ1-1; d_call: .; clone_size: few; cdr3_aa: CASSERGRTEAFF; cdr3_nt: TGTGCCAGCAGTGAACGGGGGAGAACTGAAGCTTTCTTT
v_call: TRBV5-1; j_call: TRBJ2-5; d_call: TRBD1; clone_size: .; cdr3_aa: CASSLQGEPRETQYF; cdr3_nt: TGCGCCAGCAGCTTGCAGGGGGAACCTCGGGAGACCCAGTACTTC
v_call: TRBV6-5; j_call: TRBJ1-4; d_call: .; clone_size: .; cdr3_aa: CASSYGRAGEKLFF; cdr3_nt: TGTGCCAGCAGTTACGGCAGGGCGGGTGAAAAACTGTTTTTT
v_call: TRBV5-4; j_call: TRBJ2-1; d_call: .; clone_size: once; cdr3_aa: CASSLIPPGNEQFF; cdr3_nt: TGTGCCAGCAGCTTGATCCCACCCGGAAATGAGCAGTTCTTC
v_call: TRBV7-9; j_call: TRBJ2-4; d_call: TRBD2; clone_size: .; cdr3_aa: CASSLWSGATYSKNIQYF; cdr3_nt: TGTGCCAGCAGCTTATGGAGCGGGGCGACCTATAGCAAAAACATTCAGTACTTC
v_call: TRBV20-1; j_call: TRBJ1-2; d_call: TRBD1; clone_size: .; cdr3_aa: CSALDRGNYGYTF; cdr3_nt: TGCAGCGCCCTGGACAGGGGAAACTATGGCTACACCTTC
v_call: TRBV6-1; j_call: TRBJ2-5; d_call: .; clone_size: few; cdr3_aa: CASSTPMIRGRQETQYF; cdr3_nt: TGTGCCAGCAGTACCCCAATGATAAGGGGACGGCAAGAGACCCAGTACTTC
v_call: TRBV4-3; j_call: TRBJ2-5; d_call: .; clone_size: medium-sized; cdr3_aa: CASSQEAGLQETQYF; cdr3_nt: TGCGCCAGCAGCCAAGAGGCAGGGTTACAAGAGACCCAGTACTTC
v_call: TRBV24-1; j_call: TRBJ2-3; d_call: .; clone_size: .; cdr3_aa: CATSGRGQNPDTQYF; cdr3_nt: TGTGCCACCAGTGGGAGGGGTCAAAATCCGGATACGCAGTATTTT
v_call: TRBV4-2; j_call: TRBJ2-7; d_call: TRBD2; clone_size: .; cdr3_aa: CASRPGSGESSYEQYF; cdr3_nt: TGTGCCAGCCGACCGGGGAGCGGGGAGAGCTCCTACGAGCAGTACTTC
v_call: TRBV30; j_call: TRBJ1-6; d_call: TRBD1; clone_size: .; cdr3_aa: CAWRTGGSYNPPLHF; cdr3_nt: TGTGCCTGGAGGACAGGGGGATCCTATAATCCACCCCTCCACTTT
v_call: TRBV6-1; j_call: TRBJ2-4; d_call: TRBD1; clone_size: .; cdr3_aa: CASRSGTGTGIQYF; cdr3_nt: TGTGCCAGCAGATCCGGGACAGGGACCGGCATTCAGTACTTC
v_call: TRBV7-9; j_call: TRBJ1-6; d_call: .; clone_size: few; cdr3_aa: CASSGGGHRDSPLHF; cdr3_nt: TGTGCCAGCAGCGGGGGGGGGCATCGCGATTCACCCCTCCACTTT
v_call: TRBV28; j_call: TRBJ1-2; d_call: .; clone_size: once; cdr3_aa: CASRETANYGYTF; cdr3_nt: TGTGCCAGCAGGGAAACGGCAAACTATGGCTACACCTTC
v_call: TRBV6-2/TRBV6-3; j_call: TRBJ1-3; d_call: .; clone_size: .; cdr3_aa: CASSSPGKSGNTIYF; cdr3_nt: TGTGCCAGCAGCTCCCCAGGGAAATCTGGAAACACCATATATTTT
v_call: TRBV20-1; j_call: TRBJ2-6; d_call: .; clone_size: .; cdr3_aa: CSARPGGDAGANVLTF; cdr3_nt: TGCAGTGCTAGACCCGGCGGGGACGCTGGGGCCAACGTCCTGACTTTC
v_call: TRBV7-3; j_call: TRBJ2-1; d_call: TRBD2; clone_size: .; cdr3_aa: CASSLPTSGVNEQFF; cdr3_nt: TGTGCCAGCAGCCTACCGACTAGCGGGGTTAATGAGCAGTTCTTC
v_call: TRBV7-9; j_call: TRBJ2-3; d_call: TRBD2; clone_size: few; cdr3_aa: CASSSSSGGTDTQYF; cdr3_nt: TGTGCCAGCAGCTCTTCTAGCGGGGGCACAGATACGCAGTATTTT
v_call: TRBV6-1; j_call: TRBJ2-5; d_call: TRBD2; clone_size: few; cdr3_aa: CASRVGQGGETQYF; cdr3_nt: TGTGCCAGCAGGGTTGGCCAGGGAGGGGAGACCCAGTACTTC